The clone carrying this T cell receptor (beta chain) was seen at least ten times. Its specificity is unknown. With V trimmed by 1 base and J by 3 bases, 9 bases remained unmatched. The CDR3 is 16 amino acids. Per the germline V gene, CDR1 is GTSNPN and CDR2 is SVGIG (reference sequence). The data were obtained in a study of T cells in Graves' hyperthyroidism and ophthalmopathy. Study conclusions and caveats: Ophthalmopathy onset followed model prediction by a median approximately six months.

Amplified TCR beta CDR3 regions came from RNA transcripts. First-round RT-PCR of the TCR CDR3 relied on the HTBI primer set. TCRdb fed the multiplex PCR reads into MiXCR, producing one record per CDR3 protein. The sample shows around 270,000 distinct CDR3 sequences, approximately 18% of them seen only once. The TCR comes from a man aged 45 to 65 with Graves' ophthalmopathy. The V gene is TRBV30, the J gene TRBJ2-7; 10 nucleotides align to TRBD1. The sequenced material came from blood. In DNA, the CDR3 is TGTGCCTGGAGTGCTTGGGACAGGGGAGGAATCTACGAGCAGTACTTC. Translation gives CAWSAWDRGGIYEQYF. The full variable domain, in which reference TRBV30 and TRBJ2-7 provide the parts outside the CDR3, is SQTIHQWPATLVQPVGSPLSLECTVEGTSNPNLYWYRQAAGRGLQLLFYSVGIGQISSEVPQNLSASRPQDRQFILSSKKLLLSDSGFYLCAWSAWDRGGIYEQYFGPGTRLTVT.